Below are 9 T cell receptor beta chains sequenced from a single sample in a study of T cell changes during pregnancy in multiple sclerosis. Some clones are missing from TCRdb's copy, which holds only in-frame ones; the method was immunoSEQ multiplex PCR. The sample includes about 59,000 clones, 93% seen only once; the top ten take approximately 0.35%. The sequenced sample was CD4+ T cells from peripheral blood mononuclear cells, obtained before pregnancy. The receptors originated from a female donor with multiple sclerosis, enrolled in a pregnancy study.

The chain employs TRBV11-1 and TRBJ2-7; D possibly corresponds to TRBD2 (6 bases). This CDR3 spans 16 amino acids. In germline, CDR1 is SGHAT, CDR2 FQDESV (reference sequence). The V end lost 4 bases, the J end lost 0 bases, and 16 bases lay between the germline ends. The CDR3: CASSSPLRESSYEQYF. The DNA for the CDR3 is TGTGCCAGCAGCTCGCCTCTCCGGGAGAGCTCCTACGAGCAGTACTTC.

CDR3 bases: TGCGCCAGCAAAGACAGGGGGTTTGGTGAAAAACTGTTTTTT. Amino acids: CASKDRGFGEKLFF. The chain carries TRBV10-1 and TRBJ1-4; 9 bases map to TRBD1. The CDR3 loop spans 14 amino acids. V was pared by 7 bases and J by 7 bases, with 7 bases of the junction left unmatched. The V gene's germline CDR1 is WNHNN and CDR2 SYGVQD (reference sequence).

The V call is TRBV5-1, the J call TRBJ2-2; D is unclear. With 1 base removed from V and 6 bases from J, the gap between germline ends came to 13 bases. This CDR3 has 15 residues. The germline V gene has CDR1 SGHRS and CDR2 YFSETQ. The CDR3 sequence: CASSLIESSSGELFF. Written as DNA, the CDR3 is TGCGCCAGCAGCTTGATTGAAAGCTCCTCCGGGGAGCTGTTTTTT.

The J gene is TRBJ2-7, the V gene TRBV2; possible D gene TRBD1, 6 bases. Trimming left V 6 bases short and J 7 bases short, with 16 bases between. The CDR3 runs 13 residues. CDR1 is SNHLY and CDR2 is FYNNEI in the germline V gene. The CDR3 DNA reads TGTGCCAGCAGACAGGGACGGACCGGAGAGCAGTACTTC. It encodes CASRQGRTGEQYF. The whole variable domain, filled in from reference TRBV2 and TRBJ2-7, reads EPEVTQTPSHQVTQMGQEVILRCVPISNHLYFYWYRQILGQKVEFLVSFYNNEISEKSEIFDDQFSVERPDGSNFTLKIRSTKLEDSAMYFCASRQGRTGEQYFGPGTRLTVT.

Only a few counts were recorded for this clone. CDR3 bases: TGTGCCAGCAGCTTAGGAGGCAGGGTTGGAAACACCATATATTTT. It yields the protein CASSLGGRVGNTIYF. This chain joins TRBV7-9 and TRBJ1-3, with a possible D match to TRBD1 (5 bases). V lost 1 base to trimming and J lost 3 bases, with 10 bases between them. CDR3 size: 15 residues. The germline V gene has CDR1 SEHNR and CDR2 FQNEAQ (reference sequence).

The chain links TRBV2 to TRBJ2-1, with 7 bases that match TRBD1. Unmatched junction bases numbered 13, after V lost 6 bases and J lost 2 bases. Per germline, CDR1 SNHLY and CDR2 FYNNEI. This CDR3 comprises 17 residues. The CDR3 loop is CASRVGRDSKTYNEQFF. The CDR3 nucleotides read TGTGCCAGCAGGGTGGGCCGGGACAGCAAAACCTACAATGAGCAGTTCTTC.

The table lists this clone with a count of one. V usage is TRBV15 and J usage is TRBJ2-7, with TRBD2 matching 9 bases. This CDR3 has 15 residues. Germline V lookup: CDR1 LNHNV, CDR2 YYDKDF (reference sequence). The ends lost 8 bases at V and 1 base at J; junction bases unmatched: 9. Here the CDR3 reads CATAWAGGPSYEQYF. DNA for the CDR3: TGTGCCACCGCGTGGGCGGGAGGGCCGTCCTACGAGCAGTACTTC. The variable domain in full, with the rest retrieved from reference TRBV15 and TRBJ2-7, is DAMVIQNPRYQVTQFGKPVTLSCSQTLNHNVMYWYQQKSSQAPKLLFHYYDKDFNNEADTPDNFQSRRPNTSFCFLDIRSPGLGDTAMYLCATAWAGGPSYEQYFGPGTRLTVT.

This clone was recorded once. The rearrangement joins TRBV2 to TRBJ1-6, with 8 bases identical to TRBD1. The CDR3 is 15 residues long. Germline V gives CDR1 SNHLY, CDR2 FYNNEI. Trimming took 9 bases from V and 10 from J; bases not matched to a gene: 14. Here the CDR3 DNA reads TGTGCCAGTCGTCCGGCGACAGGGGAGCGATCACCCCTCCACTTT. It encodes CASRPATGERSPLHF.

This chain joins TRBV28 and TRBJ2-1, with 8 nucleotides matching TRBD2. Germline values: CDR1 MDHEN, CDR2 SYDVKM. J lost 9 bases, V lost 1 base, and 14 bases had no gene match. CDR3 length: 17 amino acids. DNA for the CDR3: TGTGCCAGCAGTTTATTCGGGACTAGGACCCAGCAAGGTGAGCAGTTCTTC. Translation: CASSLFGTRTQQGEQFF.